The 16 T cell receptor beta chains below were found in one sample sequenced in a study of CD8 T cells in ankylosing spondylitis. TCRdb called the 5' RACE reads again in MiXCR, with one record for every CDR3 protein. The table shows roughly 150,000 distinct CDR3 sequences, with about 32% occurring only once. The sequenced sample consisted of synovial fluid, either unsorted or a sorted T cell fraction (not recorded which). All receptors derive from a male donor with ankylosing spondylitis.

The chain couples TRBV6-1 to TRBJ1-1; TRBD1 aligns across 9 bases. Germline loops: CDR1 MNHNS, CDR2 SASEGT. The V and J ends lost 6 bases and 0 bases, in that order; junction bases with no gene match: 2. This CDR3 has 14 amino acids. CDR3 bases: TGTGCCAGCAGACGGACAGGGGTGAACACTGAAGCTTTCTTT. Translated: CASRRTGVNTEAFF.

J is TRBJ2-5 and V is TRBV7-6; the match to TRBD1 covers 10 bases. The length of the CDR3 is 14 residues. Germline lookup yields CDR1 SGHVS and CDR2 FNYEAQ. With V trimmed by 2 bases and J by 5 bases, 2 bases remained unmatched. CDR3 bases: TGTGCCAGCAGCTTATTGACAGGGGGCGAGACCCAGTACTTC. Protein product: CASSLLTGGETQYF.

The chain uses TRBV11-2 and TRBJ1-3, with D tentatively TRBD1 (6 bases). CDR3 size: 16 residues. Trimming shortened V by 5 bases and J by 0 bases, and 14 bases separated the two germline ends. The germline V gene has CDR1 SGHAT and CDR2 FQNNGV. The DNA of the CDR3 is TGTGCCAGCAGCACTCGGACAGAGCGCTCTGGAAACACCATATATTTT. Translated, it gives CASSTRTERSGNTIYF.

The chain has TRBV2 and TRBJ1-1; D remains unclear. Germline V gene data show CDR1 as SNHLY and CDR2 as FYNNEI. The germline V and J ends were trimmed by 6 bases and 1 base, with 9 bases remaining between them. CDR3 length: 13 amino acids. The CDR3 coding sequence is TGTGCCAGCAGGCCAAGAGAGAACACTGAAGCTTTCTTT. Translating gives CASRPRENTEAFF.

The rearrangement uses TRBV4-2 and TRBJ1-1; no firm D call. Trimming took off 4 bases at V and 6 bases at J, with 15 bases between the two ends. This CDR3 spans 14 amino acids. CDR1 and CDR2 from the germline V gene are LGHNA and YNFKEQ. The CDR3 sequence is CASSPDSLRPEAFF. In nucleotides, the CDR3 is TGTGCCAGCAGCCCGGACTCACTCAGACCTGAAGCTTTCTTT.

This clonotype was counted many times. The chain uses TRBV6-1 and TRBJ2-2, with 11 bases matching TRBD2. Germline V gene sequence: CDR1 MNHNS, CDR2 SASEGT. With 6 bases clipped from V and 5 bases from J, the junction kept 5 bases outside the gene matches. The CDR3 runs to 15 residues. The CDR3 nucleotides are TGTGCCAGCAGACCTAGCGGGGGGAAAACCGGGGAGCTGTTTTTT. This encodes CASRPSGGKTGELFF.

V gene TRBV27 combines with J gene TRBJ1-4; TRBD1 might be the D (5 bases). CDR1 MNHEY and CDR2 SMNVEV come from the germline V gene (reference sequence). V was pared by 2 bases and J by 8 bases, with 12 bases between. The CDR3 spans 14 residues. This chain's CDR3 is CASSLRMRGEKLFF. CDR3 sequence (DNA): TGTGCCAGCAGTTTAAGGATGAGGGGAGAAAAACTGTTTTTT. Using reference TRBV27 and TRBJ1-4 for the parts outside the CDR3, the full variable domain is EAQVTQNPRYLITVTGKKLTVTCSQNMNHEYMSWYRQDPGLGLRQIYYSMNVEVTDKGDVPEGYKVSRKEKRNFPLILESPSPNQTSLYFCASSLRMRGEKLFFGSGTQLSVL.

This clonotype has only a few counts. The chain couples TRBV6-2 or TRBV6-3 to TRBJ2-1; weak D call: TRBD2 (7 bases). V gave up 6 bases and J gave up 5 bases, with 20 bases separating them. In germline, CDR1 is MNHEY, CDR2 SVGEGT. The CDR3 runs to 16 residues. The CDR3: CASSSLGWGGNNEQFF. The CDR3 nucleotides read TGTGCCAGCAGCTCCCTAGGGTGGGGGGGCAACAATGAGCAGTTCTTC.

The CDR3 here is CSAPIFGQGYNEQFF. The DNA for the CDR3 is TGCAGTGCCCCCATTTTCGGACAGGGGTACAATGAGCAGTTCTTC. The chain recombines TRBV20-1 with TRBJ2-1, with 9 nucleotides matching TRBD1. J was trimmed by 4 bases and V by 6 bases; bases with no gene match: 10. This CDR3 has 15 amino acids. Germline CDR1 and CDR2: DFQATT and SNEGSKA (reference sequence).

This chain uses TRBV28 with TRBJ2-5, with 9 bases lining up with TRBD2. The germline gives CDR1 MDHEN, CDR2 SYDVKM. The CDR3 loop spans 15 amino acids. CDR3 DNA: TGTGCAGTGGGGGAGGCTAGCGGGAACCAAGAGACCCAGTACTTC. Encoded protein: CAVGEASGNQETQYF.

The chain combines TRBV20-1 with TRBJ2-7; 9 positions agree with TRBD1. V lost 6 bases to trimming and J lost 2 bases; unmatched junction nucleotides: 11. The CDR3 runs to 15 residues. Germline assignment: CDR1 DFQATT and CDR2 SNEGSKA (reference sequence). CDR3 residues: CSALIGQGITYEQYF. The DNA of the CDR3 is TGCAGTGCCCTAATCGGACAGGGGATTACCTACGAGCAGTACTTC.

Details on this clonotype: Mismatch with germline at one junction end may stem from a read error. This rearrangement joins TRBV24-1 to TRBJ1-2; D might be TRBD1 (5 bases). The CDR3 has 15 amino acids. CDR1 and CDR2 from the germline V gene are KGHDR and SFDVKD. CDR3 in DNA: TGTGCCACCAGTGAGGGGTCGGGGCCTTACTATGGCTACTTCTTC. Its translation is CATSEGSGPYYGYFF.

This clonotype showed up just a few times. The V gene is TRBV2, the J gene TRBJ1-5, with TRBD1 matching over 9 bases. In germline, CDR1 is SNHLY, CDR2 FYNNEI. Trimming at V came to 6 bases and at J to 2 bases, leaving 2 bases not matched to a gene. CDR3 length: 14 residues. The CDR3, as DNA: TGTGCCAGCAGCAGACAGGGGGGCAATCAGCCCCAGCATTTT. It is translated as CASSRQGGNQPQHF.

J is TRBJ2-6 and V is TRBV7-9; D remains ambiguous. The CDR3 sequence is 15 residues long. The V and J ends lost 3 bases and 3 bases respectively, with 9 bases between them. Per germline, CDR1 SEHNR and CDR2 FQNEAQ (reference sequence). CDR3 amino acids: CASSLTRGGANVLTF. The CDR3 DNA is TGTGCCAGCAGCTTGACTCGCGGTGGGGCCAACGTCCTGACTTTC.

This clonotype was seen only once. The V gene is TRBV7-9, the J gene TRBJ2-2; perhaps D is TRBD1 or TRBD2 (5 bases each). Trimming left V 1 base short and J 0 bases short, with 12 bases between. Per the germline V gene, CDR1 is SEHNR and CDR2 is FQNEAQ (reference sequence). The CDR3 sequence is 17 residues long. DNA for the CDR3: TGTGCCAGCAGCTTAGTTAGGGGCGGGTCGAACACCGGGGAGCTGTTTTTT. Translated: CASSLVRGGSNTGELFF.

V gene TRBV18 combines with J gene TRBJ2-1; maybe TRBD1 (7 bases). The V and J ends lost 0 bases and 6 bases respectively, with 15 bases between them. The CDR3 contains 16 residues. Per the germline V gene, CDR1 is KGHSH and CDR2 is LQKENI. This CDR3 is CASSPPQGGLGNEQFF. In DNA, the CDR3 is TGTGCCAGCTCACCACCGCAGGGGGGACTCGGCAATGAGCAGTTCTTC.